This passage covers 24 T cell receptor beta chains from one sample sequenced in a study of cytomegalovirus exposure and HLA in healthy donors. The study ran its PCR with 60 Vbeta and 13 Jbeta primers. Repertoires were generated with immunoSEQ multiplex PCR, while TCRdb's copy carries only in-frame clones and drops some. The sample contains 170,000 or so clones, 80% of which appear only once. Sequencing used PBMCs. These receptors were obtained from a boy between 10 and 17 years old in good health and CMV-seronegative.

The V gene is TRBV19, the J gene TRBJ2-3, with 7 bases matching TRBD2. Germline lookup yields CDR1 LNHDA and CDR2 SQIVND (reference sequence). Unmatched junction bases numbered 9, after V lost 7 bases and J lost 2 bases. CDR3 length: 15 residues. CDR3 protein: CASNPGTTLTDTQYF. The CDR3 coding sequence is TGTGCCAGTAATCCCGGGACTACTCTCACAGATACGCAGTATTTT. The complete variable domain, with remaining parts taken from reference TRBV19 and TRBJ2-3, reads DGGITQSPKYLFRKEGQNVTLSCEQNLNHDAMYWYRQDPGQGLRLIYYSQIVNDFQKGDIAEGYSVSREKKESFPLTVTSAQKNPTAFYLCASNPGTTLTDTQYFGPGTRLTVL.

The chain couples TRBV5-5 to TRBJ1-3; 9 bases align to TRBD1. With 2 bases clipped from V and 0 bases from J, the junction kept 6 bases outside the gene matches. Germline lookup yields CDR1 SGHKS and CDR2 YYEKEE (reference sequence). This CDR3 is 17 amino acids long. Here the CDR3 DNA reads TGTGCCAGCAGCTTCTACCGGGACAGGGCCTCTGGAAACACCATATATTTT. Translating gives CASSFYRDRASGNTIYF.

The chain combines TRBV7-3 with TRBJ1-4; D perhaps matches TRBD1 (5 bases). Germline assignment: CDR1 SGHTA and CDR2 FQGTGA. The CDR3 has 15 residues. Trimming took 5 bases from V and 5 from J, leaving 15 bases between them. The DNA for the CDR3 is TGTGCCAGCAGCCCAAGGGGAGGGCCGAATGAAAAACTGTTTTTT. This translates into CASSPRGGPNEKLFF.

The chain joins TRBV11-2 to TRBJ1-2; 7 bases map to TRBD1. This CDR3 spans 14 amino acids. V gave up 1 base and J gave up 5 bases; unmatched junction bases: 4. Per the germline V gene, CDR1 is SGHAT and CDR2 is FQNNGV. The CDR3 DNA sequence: TGTGCCAGCAGCTTAGTAGGGGGCGGATATGGCTACACCTTC. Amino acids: CASSLVGGGYGYTF.

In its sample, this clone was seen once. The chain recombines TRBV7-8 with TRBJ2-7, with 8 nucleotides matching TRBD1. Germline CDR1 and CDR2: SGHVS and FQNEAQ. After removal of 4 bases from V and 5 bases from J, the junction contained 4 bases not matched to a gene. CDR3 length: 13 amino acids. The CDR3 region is CASSYRTGNEQYF. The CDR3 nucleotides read TGTGCCAGCAGCTACAGGACAGGGAACGAGCAGTACTTC.

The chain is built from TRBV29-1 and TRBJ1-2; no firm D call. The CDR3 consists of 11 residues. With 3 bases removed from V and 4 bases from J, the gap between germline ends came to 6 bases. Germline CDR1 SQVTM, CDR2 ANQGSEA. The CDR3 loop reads CSVEVGYGYTF. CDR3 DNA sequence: TGCAGCGTTGAGGTCGGCTATGGCTACACCTTC.

The CDR3 DNA follows: TGTGCCACCAGCTTACAGAAGAATCAGCCCCAGCATTTT. Protein: CATSLQKNQPQHF. The rearrangement uses TRBV15 and TRBJ1-5, with D uncertain. The CDR3 totals 13 residues. Per germline, CDR1 LNHNV and CDR2 YYDKDF (reference sequence). Trimming took off 5 bases at V and 4 bases at J, with 9 bases between the two ends.

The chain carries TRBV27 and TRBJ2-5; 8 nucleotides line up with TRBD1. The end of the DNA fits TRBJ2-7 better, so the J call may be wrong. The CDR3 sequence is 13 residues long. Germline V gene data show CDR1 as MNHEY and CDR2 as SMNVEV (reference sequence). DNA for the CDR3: TGTGCCAGCAGTTATACAGGGGGCTACGAGCAGTACTTC. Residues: CASSYTGGYEQYF.

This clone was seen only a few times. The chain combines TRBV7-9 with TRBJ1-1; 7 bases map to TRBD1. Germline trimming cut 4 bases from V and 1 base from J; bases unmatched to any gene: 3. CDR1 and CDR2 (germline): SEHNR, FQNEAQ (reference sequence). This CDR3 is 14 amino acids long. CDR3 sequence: CASSSRTGNTEAFF. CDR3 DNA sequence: TGTGCCAGCAGCTCAAGGACAGGGAACACTGAAGCTTTCTTT.

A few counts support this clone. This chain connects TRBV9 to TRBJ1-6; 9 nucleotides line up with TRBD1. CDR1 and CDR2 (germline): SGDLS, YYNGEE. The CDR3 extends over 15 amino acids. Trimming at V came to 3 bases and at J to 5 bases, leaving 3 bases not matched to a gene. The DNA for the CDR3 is TGTGCCAGCAGCGCCTACAGGGGGCATAATTCACCCCTCCACTTT. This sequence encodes CASSAYRGHNSPLHF.

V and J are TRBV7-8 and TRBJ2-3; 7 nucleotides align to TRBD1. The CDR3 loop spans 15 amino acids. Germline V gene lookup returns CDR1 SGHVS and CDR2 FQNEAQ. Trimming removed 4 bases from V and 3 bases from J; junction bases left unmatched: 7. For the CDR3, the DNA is TGTGCCAGCAGCTCGTTGACAGGGATGACAGATACGCAGTATTTT. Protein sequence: CASSSLTGMTDTQYF.

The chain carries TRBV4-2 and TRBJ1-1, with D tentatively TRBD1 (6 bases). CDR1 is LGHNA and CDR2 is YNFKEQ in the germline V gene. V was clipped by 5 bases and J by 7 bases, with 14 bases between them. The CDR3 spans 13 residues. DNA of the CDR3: TGTGCCAGCAGCGCACTGGGGGCGAATGAAGCTTTCTTT. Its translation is CASSALGANEAFF.

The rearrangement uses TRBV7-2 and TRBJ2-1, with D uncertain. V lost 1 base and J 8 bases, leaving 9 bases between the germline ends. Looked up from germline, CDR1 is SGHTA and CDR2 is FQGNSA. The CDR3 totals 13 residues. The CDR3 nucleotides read TGTGCCAGCAGCTTAGGTTCTTTAGATGAGCAGTTCTTC. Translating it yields CASSLGSLDEQFF.

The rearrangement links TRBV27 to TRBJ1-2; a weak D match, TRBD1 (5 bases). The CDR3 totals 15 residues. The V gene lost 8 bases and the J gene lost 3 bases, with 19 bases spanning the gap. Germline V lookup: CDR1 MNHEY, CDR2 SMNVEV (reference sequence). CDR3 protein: CASLPIGDWHYGYTF. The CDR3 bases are TGTGCCAGCCTCCCCATAGGGGACTGGCACTATGGCTACACCTTC.

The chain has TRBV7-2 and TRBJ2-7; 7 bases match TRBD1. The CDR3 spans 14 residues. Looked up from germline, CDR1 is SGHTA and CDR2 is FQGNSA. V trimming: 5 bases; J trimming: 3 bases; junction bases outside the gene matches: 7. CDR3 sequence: CASSLRTGNYEQYF. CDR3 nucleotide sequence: TGTGCCAGCAGCCTTCGGACAGGTAACTACGAGCAGTACTTC.

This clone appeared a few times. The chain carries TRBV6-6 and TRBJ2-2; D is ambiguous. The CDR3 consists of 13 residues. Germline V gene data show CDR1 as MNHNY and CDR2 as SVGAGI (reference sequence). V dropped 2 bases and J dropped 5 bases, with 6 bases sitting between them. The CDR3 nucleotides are TGTGCCAGCAGTTACCCCGCGACCGGGGAGCTGTTTTTT. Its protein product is CASSYPATGELFF.

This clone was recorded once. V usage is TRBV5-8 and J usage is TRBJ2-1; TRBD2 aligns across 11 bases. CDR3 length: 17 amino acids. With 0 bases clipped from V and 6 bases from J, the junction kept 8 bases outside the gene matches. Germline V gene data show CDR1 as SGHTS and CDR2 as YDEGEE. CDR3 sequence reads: CASSLGLAGGSGNEQFF. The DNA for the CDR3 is TGTGCCAGCAGCTTGGGGCTAGCGGGAGGTTCCGGCAATGAGCAGTTCTTC.

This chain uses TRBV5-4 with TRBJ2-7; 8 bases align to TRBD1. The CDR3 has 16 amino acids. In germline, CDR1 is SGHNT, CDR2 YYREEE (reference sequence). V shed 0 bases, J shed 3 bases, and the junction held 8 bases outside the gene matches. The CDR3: CASSLALGQAHYEQYF. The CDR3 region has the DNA TGTGCCAGCAGCTTGGCCTTGGGACAGGCTCACTACGAGCAGTACTTC.

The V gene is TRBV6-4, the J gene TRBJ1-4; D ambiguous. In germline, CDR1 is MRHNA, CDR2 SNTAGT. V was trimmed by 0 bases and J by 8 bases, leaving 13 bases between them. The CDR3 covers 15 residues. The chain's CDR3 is CASSDSKGGWEKLFF. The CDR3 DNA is TGTGCCAGCAGTGACTCAAAGGGAGGATGGGAAAAACTGTTTTTT.

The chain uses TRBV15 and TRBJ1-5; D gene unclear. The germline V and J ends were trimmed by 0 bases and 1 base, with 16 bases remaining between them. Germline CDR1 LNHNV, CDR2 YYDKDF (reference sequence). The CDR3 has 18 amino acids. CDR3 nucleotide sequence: TGTGCCACCAGCAGAGATCTTCTGGGGAGGCTCAGCAATCAGCCCCAGCATTTT. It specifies CATSRDLLGRLSNQPQHF.

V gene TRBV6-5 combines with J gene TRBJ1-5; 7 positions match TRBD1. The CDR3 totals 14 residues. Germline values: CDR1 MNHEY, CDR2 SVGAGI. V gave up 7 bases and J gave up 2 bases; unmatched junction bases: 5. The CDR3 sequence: CASKRQGGNQPQHF. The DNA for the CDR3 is TGTGCCAGCAAGAGGCAGGGGGGCAATCAGCCCCAGCATTTT.

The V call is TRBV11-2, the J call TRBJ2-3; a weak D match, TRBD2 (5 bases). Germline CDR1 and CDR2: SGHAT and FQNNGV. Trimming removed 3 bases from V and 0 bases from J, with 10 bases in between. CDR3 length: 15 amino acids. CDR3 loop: CASSFFRGSTDTQYF. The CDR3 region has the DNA TGTGCCAGCAGCTTTTTCCGAGGGAGCACAGATACGCAGTATTTT. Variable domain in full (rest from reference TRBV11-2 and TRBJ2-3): EAGVAQSPRYKIIEKRQSVAFWCNPISGHATLYWYQQILGQGPKLLIQFQNNGVVDDSQLPKDRFSAERLKGVDSTLKIQPAKLEDSAVYLCASSFFRGSTDTQYFGPGTRLTVL.

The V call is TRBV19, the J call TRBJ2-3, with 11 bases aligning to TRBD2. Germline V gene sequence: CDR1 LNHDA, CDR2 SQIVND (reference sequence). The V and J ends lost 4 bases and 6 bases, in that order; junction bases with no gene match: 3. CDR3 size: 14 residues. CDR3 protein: CASSRASGRDTQYF. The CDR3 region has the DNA TGTGCCAGTAGTAGGGCTAGCGGGAGGGATACGCAGTATTTT.

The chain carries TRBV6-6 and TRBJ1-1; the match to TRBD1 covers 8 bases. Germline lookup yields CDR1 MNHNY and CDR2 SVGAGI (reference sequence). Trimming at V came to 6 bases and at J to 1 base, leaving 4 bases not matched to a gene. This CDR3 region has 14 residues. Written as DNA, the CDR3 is TGTGCCAGCAGGGCCGGACAGGGGAACACTGAAGCTTTCTTT. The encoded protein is CASRAGQGNTEAFF.